This T cell receptor beta chain derives from a study of T cells expressing NK-cell markers. For each CDR3 protein, TCRdb gives one entry from its re-call of the 5' RACE reads, without DNA. This sample contains 160,000 or so distinct CDR3 sequences. The germline gives CDR1 MDHEN, CDR2 SYDVKM. The CDR3 has 15 residues. The sample was blood T cells: a sorted CD56 or NKG2C T cell subset, CD4+ or CD8+ T cells, or bulk PBMC T cells (not recorded which). The gene calls are TRBV28 and TRBJ2-4; the D call from TCRdb, TRBD1, cannot be confirmed without DNA. This clonotype originated in a woman aged 18 to 75 in good health. The CDR3 spells CASSPGVIAKNIQYF.